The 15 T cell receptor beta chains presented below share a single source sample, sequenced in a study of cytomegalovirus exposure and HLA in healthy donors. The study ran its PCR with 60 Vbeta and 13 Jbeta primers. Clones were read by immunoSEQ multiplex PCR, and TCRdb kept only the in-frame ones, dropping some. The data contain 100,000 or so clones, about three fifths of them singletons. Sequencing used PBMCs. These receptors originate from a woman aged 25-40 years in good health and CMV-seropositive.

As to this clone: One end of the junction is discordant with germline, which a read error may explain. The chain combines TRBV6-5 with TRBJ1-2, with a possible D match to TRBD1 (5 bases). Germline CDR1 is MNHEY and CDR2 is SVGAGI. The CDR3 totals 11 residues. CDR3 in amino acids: CASSTGYGYPF. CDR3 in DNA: TGTGCCAGCAGTACAGGCTATGGCTACCCCTTC.

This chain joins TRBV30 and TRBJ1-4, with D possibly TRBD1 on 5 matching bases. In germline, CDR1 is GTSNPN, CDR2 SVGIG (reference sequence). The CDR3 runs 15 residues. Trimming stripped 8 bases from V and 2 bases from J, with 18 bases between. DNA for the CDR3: TGTGCCACCCCAGGGCGGATGGGGACTAATGAAAAACTGTTTTTT. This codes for CATPGRMGTNEKLFF.

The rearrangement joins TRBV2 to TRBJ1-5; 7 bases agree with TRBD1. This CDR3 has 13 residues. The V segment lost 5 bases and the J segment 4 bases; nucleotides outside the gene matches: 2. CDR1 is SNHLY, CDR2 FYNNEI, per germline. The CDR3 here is CASSLTGNQPQHF. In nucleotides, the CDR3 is TGTGCCAGCAGTCTGACAGGGAATCAGCCCCAGCATTTT.

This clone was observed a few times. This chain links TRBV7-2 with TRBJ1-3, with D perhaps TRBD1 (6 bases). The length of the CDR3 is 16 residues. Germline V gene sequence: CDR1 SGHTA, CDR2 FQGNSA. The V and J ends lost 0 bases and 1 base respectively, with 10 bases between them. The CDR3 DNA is TGTGCCAGCAGCTTAGCTACAGGGCTATCTGGAAACACCATATATTTT. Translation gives CASSLATGLSGNTIYF. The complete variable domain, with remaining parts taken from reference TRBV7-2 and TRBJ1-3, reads GAGVSQSPSNKVTEKGKDVELRCDPISGHTALYWYRQSLGQGLEFLIYFQGNSAPDKSGLPSDRFSAERTGGSVSTLTIQRTQQEDSAVYLCASSLATGLSGNTIYFGEGSWLTVV.

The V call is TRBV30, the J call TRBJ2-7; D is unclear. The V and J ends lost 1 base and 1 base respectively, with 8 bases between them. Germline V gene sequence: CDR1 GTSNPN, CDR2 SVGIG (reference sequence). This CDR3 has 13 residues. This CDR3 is CAWSDSRSYEQYF. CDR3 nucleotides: TGTGCCTGGAGTGACTCGAGGTCCTACGAGCAGTACTTC.

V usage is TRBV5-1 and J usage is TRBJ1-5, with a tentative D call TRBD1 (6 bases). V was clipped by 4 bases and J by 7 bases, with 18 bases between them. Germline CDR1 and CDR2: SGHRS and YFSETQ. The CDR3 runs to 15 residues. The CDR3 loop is CASSPDGTREQPQHF. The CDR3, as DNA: TGCGCCAGCAGCCCGGACGGGACAAGGGAACAGCCCCAGCATTTT.

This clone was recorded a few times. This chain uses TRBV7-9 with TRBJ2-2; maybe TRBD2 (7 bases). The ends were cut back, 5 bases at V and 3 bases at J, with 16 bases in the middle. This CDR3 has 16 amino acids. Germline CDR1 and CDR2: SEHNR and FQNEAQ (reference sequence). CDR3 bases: TGTGCCAGCAGCGCCGGGGGCGGGGGCCACACCGGGGAGCTGTTTTTT. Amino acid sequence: CASSAGGGGHTGELFF.

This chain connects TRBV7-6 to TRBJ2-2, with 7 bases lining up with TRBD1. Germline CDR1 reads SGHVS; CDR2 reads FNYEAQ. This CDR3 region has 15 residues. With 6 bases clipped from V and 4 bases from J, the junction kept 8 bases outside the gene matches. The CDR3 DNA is TGTGCCAGCAGTTATGCAGGGGGTTCCACCGGGGAGCTGTTTTTT. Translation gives CASSYAGGSTGELFF.

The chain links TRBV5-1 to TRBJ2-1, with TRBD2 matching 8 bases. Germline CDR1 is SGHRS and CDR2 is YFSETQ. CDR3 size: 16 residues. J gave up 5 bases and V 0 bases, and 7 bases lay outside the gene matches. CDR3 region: CASSLAVTSANNEQFF. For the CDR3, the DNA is TGCGCCAGCAGCTTGGCGGTGACTAGCGCTAACAATGAGCAGTTCTTC.

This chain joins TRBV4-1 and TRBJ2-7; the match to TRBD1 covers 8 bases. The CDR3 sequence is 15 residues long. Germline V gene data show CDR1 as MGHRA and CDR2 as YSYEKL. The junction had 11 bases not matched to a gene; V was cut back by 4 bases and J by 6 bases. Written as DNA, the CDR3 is TGCGCCAGCAGCCCTGGGGTACAGGGGGAGGCCGAGCAGTACTTC. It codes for CASSPGVQGEAEQYF.

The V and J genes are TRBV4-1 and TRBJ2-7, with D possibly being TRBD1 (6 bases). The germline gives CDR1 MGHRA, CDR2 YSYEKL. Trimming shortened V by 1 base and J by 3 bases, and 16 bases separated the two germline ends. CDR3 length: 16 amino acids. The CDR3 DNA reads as TGCGCCAGCAGCCAAGGCCTCAGGACAGACCTCTACGAGCAGTACTTC. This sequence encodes CASSQGLRTDLYEQYF.

CDR3 in amino acids: CASSPVSPQRGEKLFF. The CDR3 DNA reads TGTGCCAGCTCACCAGTATCCCCTCAGAGGGGGGAAAAACTGTTTTTT. The J gene is TRBJ1-4, the V gene TRBV18; TRBD1 is a possible D gene (6 bases). This CDR3 is built from 16 residues. V was trimmed by 2 bases and J by 8 bases, leaving 18 bases between them. Germline CDR1 is KGHSH and CDR2 is LQKENI.

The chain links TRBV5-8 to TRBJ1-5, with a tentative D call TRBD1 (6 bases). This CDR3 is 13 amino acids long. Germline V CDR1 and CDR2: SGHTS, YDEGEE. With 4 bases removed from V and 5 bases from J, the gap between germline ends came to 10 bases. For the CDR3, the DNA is TGTGCCAGCAGCCTTGACAGGTATCAGCCCCAGCATTTT. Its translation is CASSLDRYQPQHF. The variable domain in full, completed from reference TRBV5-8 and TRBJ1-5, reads EAGVTQSPTHLIKTRGQQATLRCSPISGHTSVYWYQQALGLGLQFLLWYDEGEERNRGNFPPRFSGRQFPNYSSELNVNALELEDSALYLCASSLDRYQPQHFGDGTRLSIL.

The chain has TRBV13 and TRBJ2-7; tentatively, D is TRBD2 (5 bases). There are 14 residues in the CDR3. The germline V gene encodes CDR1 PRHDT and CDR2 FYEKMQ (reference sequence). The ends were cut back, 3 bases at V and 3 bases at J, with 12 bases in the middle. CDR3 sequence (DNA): TGTGCCAGCAGCTTTGAGGGTCCCTTCTACGAGCAGTACTTC. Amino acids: CASSFEGPFYEQYF.

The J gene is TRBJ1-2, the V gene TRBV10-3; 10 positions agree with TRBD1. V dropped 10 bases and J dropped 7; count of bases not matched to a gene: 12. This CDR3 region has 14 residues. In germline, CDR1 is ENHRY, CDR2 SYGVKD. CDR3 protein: CATSTGGSLFGYTF. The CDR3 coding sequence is TGTGCCACTTCGACAGGGGGCTCCCTCTTTGGCTACACCTTC.